What follows describes a single T cell receptor beta chain. Germline V gene data show CDR1 as ENHRY and CDR2 as SYGVKD. CDR3 length: 13 amino acids. V was trimmed by 6 bases and J by 1 base, leaving 9 bases between them. This sample is drawn from a study of radiotherapy plus CTLA-4 blockade in lung cancer. Sequencing used immunoSEQ multiplex PCR; TCRdb keeps in-frame clones, though not all of them. Counted here are about 14,000 clones, around 87% occurring once; the ten biggest clones make up around 14%. The clonotype was recovered from a human donor with non-small cell lung cancer that progressed on radiotherapy plus ipilimumab. Some clones in this sample may be carry-over from other donors' samples. This sample comprised peripheral blood, obtained from a patient treated with radiotherapy plus ipilimumab. The chain joins TRBV10-3 to TRBJ1-1; TRBD1 is a possible D gene (5 bases). The CDR3 DNA is TGTGCCATCAGGGAGACAGCGAACACTGAAGCTTTCTTT. Its protein product is CAIRETANTEAFF.